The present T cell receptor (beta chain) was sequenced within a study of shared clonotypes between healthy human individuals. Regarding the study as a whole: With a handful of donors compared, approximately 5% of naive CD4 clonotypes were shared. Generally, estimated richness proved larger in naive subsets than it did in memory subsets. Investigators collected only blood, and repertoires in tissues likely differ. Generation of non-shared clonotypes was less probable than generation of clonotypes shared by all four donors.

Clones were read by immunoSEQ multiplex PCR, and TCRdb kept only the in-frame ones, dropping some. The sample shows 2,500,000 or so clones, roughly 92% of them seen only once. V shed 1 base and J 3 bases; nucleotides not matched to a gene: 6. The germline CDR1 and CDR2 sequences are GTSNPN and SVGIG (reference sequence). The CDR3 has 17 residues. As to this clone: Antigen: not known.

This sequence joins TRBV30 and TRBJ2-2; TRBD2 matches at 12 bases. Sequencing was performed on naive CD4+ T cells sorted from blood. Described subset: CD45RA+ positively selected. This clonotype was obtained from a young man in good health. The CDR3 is CAWSERLAGAYTGELFF. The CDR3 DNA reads TGTGCCTGGAGTGAGCGACTAGCGGGGGCCTACACCGGGGAGCTGTTTTTT.